Below, 29 T cell receptor beta chains from the same sample are listed, as sequenced in a study of T cells after yellow fever vaccination (dated by TCRdb to between 2018 and 2021). Read against the paper, the sample's treatment or condition label means: live attenuated yellow fever vaccine strain. To prepare the library, 5' RACE was applied. Sequenced on an Illumina NovaSeq 6000. TCRdb redid the processing of the public reads, applying fastp at Q25 and MiXCR, and retained in-frame beta chains. Rows with a matching CDR3 protein are joined into one entry that keeps the most common DNA and genes. In all, the sample holds 280,000 or so distinct CDR3 sequences, and 8.7% of those were seen once. The leading ten clones occupy 3% to 3.5% of the sample. Sequenced material: CD4+ T cells sorted from PBMCs, taken 5 days after the yellow fever booster vaccination. The origin of the receptors is a young man who received the YFV17D yellow fever vaccine.

This clonotype was counted many times. This chain connects TRBV29-1 to TRBJ2-2; D ambiguous. The germline V and J ends were trimmed by 4 bases and 7 bases, with 10 bases remaining between them. This CDR3 has 12 amino acids. The germline CDR1 and CDR2 sequences are SQVTM and ANQGSEA. CDR3 DNA: TGCAGCGTTGTAAGGTCTGGCGGGGAGCTGTTTTTT. Translating gives CSVVRSGGELFF.

This chain links TRBV20-1 with TRBJ2-7, with a weak D call TRBD2 (5 bases). The CDR3 runs 14 residues. The ends were cut back, 4 bases at V and 3 bases at J, with 16 bases in the middle. Per germline, CDR1 DFQATT and CDR2 SNEGSKA (reference sequence). CDR3 bases: TGCAGTGCTACGGACTGCCGGTGGGTCTACGAGCAGTACGTC. Protein sequence: CSATDCRWVYEQYV.

This clonotype was seen a single time. V gene TRBV6-5 combines with J gene TRBJ2-1; TRBD2 matches at 11 bases. Trimming removed 0 bases from V and 8 bases from J; junction bases left unmatched: 3. The germline V gene encodes CDR1 MNHEY and CDR2 SVGAGI. This CDR3 spans 15 amino acids. The chain's CDR3 is CASSYSIAGGDEQFF. In nucleotides, the CDR3 is TGTGCCAGCAGTTACTCCATAGCGGGGGGGGATGAGCAGTTCTTC.

This clonotype was observed many times. This rearrangement joins TRBV6-2 or TRBV6-3 to TRBJ2-5; 7 bases match TRBD2. Trimming removed 8 bases from V and 3 bases from J; junction bases left unmatched: 3. This CDR3 is built from 12 residues. Germline V CDR1 and CDR2: MNHEY, SVGEGT. The CDR3 nucleotides read TGTGCCAGCTCCGCGGGGGAAGAGACCCAGTACTTC. This sequence encodes CASSAGEETQYF.

This chain links TRBV19 with TRBJ1-3, with D possibly TRBD1 on 6 matching bases. This CDR3 has 15 residues. From germline, CDR1 is LNHDA and CDR2 SQIVND (reference sequence). Trimming shortened V by 5 bases and J by 0 bases, and 11 bases separated the two germline ends. The CDR3 sequence is CASSPRTASGNTIYF. DNA of the CDR3: TGTGCCAGTAGTCCCCGGACAGCCTCTGGAAACACCATATATTTT.

This clonotype came up a few times. This chain connects TRBV12-3 or TRBV12-4 to TRBJ2-1; D unclear. With 2 bases removed from V and 7 bases from J, the gap between germline ends came to 21 bases. The CDR3 spans 17 residues. The CDR3 DNA follows: TGTGCCAGCAGTTTACATCCCTCCGGCAGGCTGGTAAATGAGCAGTTCTTC. It codes for CASSLHPSGRLVNEQFF.

V is TRBV24-1 and J is TRBJ2-3; 10 nucleotides line up with TRBD1. This CDR3 comprises 17 residues. The junction had 7 bases not matched to a gene; V was cut back by 4 bases and J by 1 base. Per germline, CDR1 KGHDR and CDR2 SFDVKD. CDR3 sequence reads: CATSEAPTGGRTDTQYF. CDR3 in DNA: TGTGCCACCAGTGAAGCCCCGACAGGGGGCCGCACAGATACGCAGTATTTT.

This chain uses TRBV6-2 or TRBV6-3 with TRBJ1-6; 9 nucleotides agree with TRBD1. Germline loops: CDR1 MNHEY, CDR2 SVGEGT. This CDR3 has 13 amino acids. The junction had 8 bases not matched to a gene; V was cut back by 6 bases and J by 14 bases. The CDR3 bases are TGTGCCAGCAGACGACAGGGGGGTGAAGCCCTCCACTTT. This gives the protein CASRRQGGEALHF.

A few counts support this clonotype. The rearrangement uses TRBV7-9 and TRBJ2-3; D may be TRBD2 (6 bases). This CDR3 is 13 amino acids long. V lost 9 bases, J lost 6 bases, and 16 bases lay in between. Germline assignment: CDR1 SEHNR and CDR2 FQNEAQ (reference sequence). Here the CDR3 reads CASGSGGGDTQYF. As DNA, the CDR3 is TGTGCCAGTGGGTCCGGGGGTGGGGATACGCAGTATTTT.

This clonotype was counted at least ten times. J is TRBJ2-7 and V is TRBV10-3, with 13 bases aligning to TRBD2. Germline CDR1 and CDR2: ENHRY and SYGVKD. V shed 2 bases and J 2 bases; nucleotides not matched to a gene: 9. The CDR3 has 18 residues. The CDR3 DNA follows: TGTGCCATCAGTGAGACTAGCGGGGGGGCCGGATCCCCCTACGAGCAGTACGTC. Translating it yields CAISETSGGAGSPYEQYV.

The chain joins TRBV6-5 to TRBJ1-6; D call uncertain. The CDR3 has 14 amino acids. Between the trimmed V and J ends, which lost 4 bases and 10 bases, there was a span of 14 bases. Germline assignment: CDR1 MNHEY and CDR2 SVGAGI. DNA of the CDR3: TGTGCCAGCAGTTCGCGCGGGCTTGGGTCACCCCTCCACTTT. Its translation: CASSSRGLGSPLHF.

The sample holds a few counts of this clonotype. V usage is TRBV7-3 and J usage is TRBJ2-5; 9 positions agree with TRBD2. Germline assignment: CDR1 SGHTA and CDR2 FQGTGA. The J segment lost 5 bases and the V segment lost 5 bases, leaving 12 bases of the junction unmatched. The CDR3 covers 16 residues. The CDR3 region has the DNA TGTGCCAGCAGCCTGGACAGGCGGGAGGGTGGGGAGACCCAGTACTTC. It yields the protein CASSLDRREGGETQYF.

This clonotype was detected ten times or more. The rearrangement uses TRBV6-2 or TRBV6-3 and TRBJ2-7, with D possibly being TRBD1 (5 bases). V was cut by 4 bases and J by 2 bases, with 15 bases left in between. Germline lookup yields CDR1 MNHEY and CDR2 SVGEGT. This CDR3 has 15 residues. CDR3 nucleotides: TGTGCCAGCAGTTCATGGGGCGGAGTAACCTACGAGCAGTACGTC. This encodes CASSSWGGVTYEQYV.

The genes are TRBV5-4 and TRBJ1-1; D is possibly TRBD1 (5 bases). Trimming took off 2 bases at V and 4 bases at J, with 12 bases between the two ends. Germline-derived CDR1 and CDR2 are SGHNT and YYREEE (reference sequence). The CDR3 runs 14 residues. This chain's CDR3 is CASSFSQGPTEAFF. The CDR3 DNA reads TGTGCCAGCAGCTTTTCCCAGGGACCCACTGAAGCTTTCTTT.

This clonotype came up a few times. The genes are TRBV12-3 or TRBV12-4 and TRBJ1-1, with TRBD1 identical over 10 bases. The CDR3 has 18 residues. J lost 4 bases, V lost 2 bases, and 13 bases had no gene match. CDR3: CASSLRDRGRFAATEAFF. CDR3 DNA sequence: TGTGCCAGCAGTTTAAGGGACAGGGGCCGCTTCGCTGCCACTGAAGCTTTCTTT.

The chain has TRBV6-2 or TRBV6-3 and TRBJ1-1, with D hard to call. CDR1 is MNHEY, CDR2 SVGEGT, per germline. The CDR3 contains 14 residues. V lost 7 bases and J lost 1, with 13 bases in between. CDR3 sequence: CASNNERGNTEAFF. The DNA of the CDR3 is TGTGCCAGCAACAACGAGCGGGGGAACACTGAAGCTTTCTTT.

This clonotype was detected only a few times. CDR3 residues: CASSFGDGETQYF. The CDR3, as DNA: TGTGCCAGCAGCTTCGGGGATGGAGAGACCCAGTACTTC. The V and J genes are TRBV5-6 and TRBJ2-5, with D perhaps matching TRBD2 (5 bases). Per the germline V gene, CDR1 is SGHDT and CDR2 is YYEEEE. V gave up 2 bases and J gave up 4 bases, with 9 bases separating them. The CDR3 is made up of 13 amino acids.

This clonotype appeared a few times. The chain uses TRBV6-5 and TRBJ1-2, with 9 bases fitting TRBD1. V lost 5 bases to trimming and J lost 4 bases; unmatched junction nucleotides: 8. CDR1 is MNHEY and CDR2 is SVGAGI in the germline V gene. CDR3 length: 15 amino acids. The CDR3 bases are TGTGCCAGCAGTGAACCGGGACAGGGAACCTATGGCTACACCTTC. Its protein is CASSEPGQGTYGYTF.

The CDR3 reads CATSRDNGGNIQYF. As DNA, the CDR3 is TGTGCCACCAGCAGAGATAATGGGGGGAACATTCAGTACTTC. The chain joins TRBV15 to TRBJ2-4; tentative D call: TRBD2 (6 bases). CDR3 length: 14 residues. Trimming cost V 0 bases and J 7 bases, with 10 bases left between them. Germline V gives CDR1 LNHNV, CDR2 YYDKDF (reference sequence).

This clonotype showed up just a few times. The genes are TRBV7-9 and TRBJ1-1; unclear D gene. CDR1 and CDR2 from the germline V gene are SEHNR and FQNEAQ (reference sequence). The CDR3 covers 13 residues. V was clipped by 3 bases and J by 4 bases, with 9 bases between them. Here the CDR3 DNA reads TGTGCCAGCAGCTTGTTAGCACCCACTGAAGCTTTCTTT. Translation: CASSLLAPTEAFF.

As to this clonotype: A much larger clone is a single base away; this may be a read error. The chain combines TRBV18 with TRBJ2-7; D gene unclear. CDR1 KGHSH and CDR2 LQKENI come from the germline V gene. The V end was cut by 3 bases, the J end by 2 bases, with 11 bases between. This CDR3 comprises 14 residues. The DNA of the CDR3 is TGTGCCAGCTCACCTCCGACGAGAACCTACGAGCAGTACTTC. Its protein is CASSPPTRTYEQYF.

This clonotype has ten or more counts. The genes are TRBV4-1 and TRBJ1-6; 11 bases are shared with TRBD1. The CDR3 is 17 residues long. J was trimmed by 8 bases and V by 1 base; bases with no gene match: 7. Germline CDR1 is MGHRA and CDR2 is YSYEKL. This CDR3 reads CASSQVGQGAKYSPLHF. The DNA of the CDR3 is TGCGCCAGCAGCCAAGTAGGACAGGGGGCAAAGTATTCACCCCTCCACTTT.

The V gene is TRBV9, the J gene TRBJ2-5, with 7 bases fitting TRBD1. The germline CDR1 and CDR2 sequences are SGDLS and YYNGEE. V was pared by 3 bases and J by 1 base, with 3 bases of the junction left unmatched. This CDR3 contains 14 residues. CDR3 residues: CASSADRAQETQYF. For the CDR3, the DNA is TGTGCCAGCAGCGCCGACAGGGCCCAAGAGACCCAGTACTTC.

This clonotype has ten or more counts. V usage is TRBV7-6 and J usage is TRBJ2-2, with a weak D call TRBD1 (7 bases). Trimming took off 5 bases at V and 2 bases at J, with 15 bases between the two ends. This CDR3 is 16 amino acids long. Germline V gives CDR1 SGHVS, CDR2 FNYEAQ. The CDR3 region is CASSPEGQINTGELFF. CDR3 DNA: TGTGCCAGCAGCCCGGAGGGACAGATCAACACCGGGGAGCTGTTTTTT.

The rearrangement links TRBV7-9 to TRBJ1-2, with 11 bases that match TRBD1. The V and J ends lost 11 bases and 6 bases, in that order; junction bases with no gene match: 14. The CDR3 sequence is 15 residues long. In germline, CDR1 is SEHNR, CDR2 FQNEAQ (reference sequence). DNA for the CDR3: TGTGCCGGACACTGGACAGGGGGCAGGAGCGATGGCTACACCTTC. Translation gives CAGHWTGGRSDGYTF.

There are many counts of this clonotype. J is TRBJ1-5 and V is TRBV12-3 or TRBV12-4; D possibly corresponds to TRBD1 (5 bases). The CDR3 extends over 14 amino acids. Trimming took off 3 bases at V and 7 bases at J, with 13 bases between the two ends. The CDR3 nucleotides are TGTGCCAGCAGTTTCGCCGAACGGGGGCAGCCCCAGCATTTT. It codes for CASSFAERGQPQHF.

This clonotype was counted only a few times. The chain recombines TRBV5-1 with TRBJ2-5; D might be TRBD1 or TRBD2, each matching 5 bases. The CDR3 runs to 14 residues. The germline V and J ends were trimmed by 4 bases and 2 bases, with 12 bases remaining between them. Looked up from germline, CDR1 is SGHRS and CDR2 is YFSETQ. This CDR3 reads CASSTGTPQETQYF. The DNA of the CDR3 is TGCGCCAGCAGCACCGGGACCCCGCAAGAGACCCAGTACTTC.

The table lists this clonotype with a few counts. The CDR3 protein is CSARSGPLYYEQYF. The CDR3 coding sequence is TGCAGTGCTCGGTCCGGGCCCTTGTACTACGAGCAGTACTTC. The chain employs TRBV20-1 and TRBJ2-7; D is undetermined. The CDR3 consists of 14 residues. Trimming removed 5 bases from V and 3 bases from J, with 17 bases in between. The germline gives CDR1 DFQATT, CDR2 SNEGSKA (reference sequence).

This chain uses TRBV11-2 with TRBJ2-3; 15 bases line up with TRBD2. J gave up 4 bases and V 5 bases, and 4 bases lay outside the gene matches. CDR3 length: 16 residues. CDR1 is SGHAT and CDR2 is FQNNGV in the germline V gene. The CDR3 DNA follows: TGTGCCAGCAGCGTCGGGACTAGCGGGGGGCCAGATACGCAGTATTTT. Translated: CASSVGTSGGPDTQYF.